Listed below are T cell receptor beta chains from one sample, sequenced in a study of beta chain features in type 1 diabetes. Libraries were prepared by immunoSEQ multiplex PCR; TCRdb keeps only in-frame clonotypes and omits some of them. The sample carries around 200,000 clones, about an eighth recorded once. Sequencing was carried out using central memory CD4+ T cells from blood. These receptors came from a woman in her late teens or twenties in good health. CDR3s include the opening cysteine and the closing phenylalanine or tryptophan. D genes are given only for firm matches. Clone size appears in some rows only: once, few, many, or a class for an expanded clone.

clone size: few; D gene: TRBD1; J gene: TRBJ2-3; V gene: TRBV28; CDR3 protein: CASITGATDTQYF; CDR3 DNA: TGTGCCAGCATAACAGGGGCCACAGATACGCAGTATTTT
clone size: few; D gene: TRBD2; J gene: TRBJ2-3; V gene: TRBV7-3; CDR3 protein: CASSFSGRTDTQYF; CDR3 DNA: TGTGCCAGCAGCTTTAGCGGGAGGACAGATACGCAGTATTTT
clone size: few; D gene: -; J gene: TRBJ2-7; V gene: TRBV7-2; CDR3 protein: CASSLEVVQYYSYEQYF; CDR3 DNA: TGTGCCAGCAGCTTAGAAGTGGTGCAGTATTACTCCTACGAGCAGTACTTC
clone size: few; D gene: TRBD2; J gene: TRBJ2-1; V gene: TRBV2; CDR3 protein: CASNLAGYNEQFF; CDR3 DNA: TGTGCCAGCAACCTAGCGGGATACAATGAGCAGTTCTTC
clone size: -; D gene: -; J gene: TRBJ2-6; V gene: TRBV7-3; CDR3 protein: CASEALSGANVLTF; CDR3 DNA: TGTGCCAGCGAGGCGCTCTCTGGGGCCAACGTCCTGACTTTC
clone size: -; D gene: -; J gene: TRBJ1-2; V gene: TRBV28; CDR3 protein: CASSLVGLYYGYTF; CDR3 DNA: TGTGCCAGCAGTTTAGTCGGACTTTACTATGGCTACACCTTC
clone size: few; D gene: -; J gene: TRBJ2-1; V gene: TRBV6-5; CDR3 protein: CASSPTSYEQFF; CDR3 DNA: TGTGCCAGCAGTCCCACTAGCTATGAGCAGTTCTTC
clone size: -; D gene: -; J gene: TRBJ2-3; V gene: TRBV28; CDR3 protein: CASSFGTQPGTQYF; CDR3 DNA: TGTGCCAGCAGTTTTGGGACACAACCTGGTACGCAGTATTTT
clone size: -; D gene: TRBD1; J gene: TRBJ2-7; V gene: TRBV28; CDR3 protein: CASTGSGGQGYEQYF; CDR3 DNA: TGTGCCAGCACAGGTTCGGGGGGACAGGGCTACGAGCAGTACTTC
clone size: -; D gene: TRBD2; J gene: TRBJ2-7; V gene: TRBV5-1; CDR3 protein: CASSLFAPGGAYEQYF; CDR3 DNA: TGCGCCAGCAGCTTATTTGCCCCGGGAGGGGCCTACGAGCAGTACTTC
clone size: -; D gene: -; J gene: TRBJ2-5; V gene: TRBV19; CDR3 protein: CASSIGTAKETQYF; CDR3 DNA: TGTGCCAGTAGTATTGGTACAGCTAAAGAGACCCAGTACTTC
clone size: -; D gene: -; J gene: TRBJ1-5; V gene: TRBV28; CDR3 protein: CASSFSAGNQPQHF; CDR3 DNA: TGTGCCAGCAGTTTTAGTGCGGGGAATCAGCCCCAGCATTTT
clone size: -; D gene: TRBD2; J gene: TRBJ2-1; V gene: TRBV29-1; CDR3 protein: CSVGRLAGGQDEQFF; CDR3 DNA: TGCAGCGTTGGCCGACTAGCGGGAGGTCAGGATGAGCAGTTCTTC
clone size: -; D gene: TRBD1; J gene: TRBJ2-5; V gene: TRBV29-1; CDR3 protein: CSAESDRGLETQYF; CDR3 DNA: TGCAGCGCAGAATCGGACAGGGGATTAGAGACCCAGTACTTC
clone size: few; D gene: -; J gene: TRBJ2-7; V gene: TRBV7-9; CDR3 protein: CASSASRVAPYEQYF; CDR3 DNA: TGTGCCAGCAGCGCGAGCAGGGTAGCCCCCTACGAGCAGTACTTC
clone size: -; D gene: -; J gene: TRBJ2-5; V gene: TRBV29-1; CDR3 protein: CSVGGGETQYF; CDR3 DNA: TGCAGCGTGGGAGGTGGGGAGACCCAGTACTTC
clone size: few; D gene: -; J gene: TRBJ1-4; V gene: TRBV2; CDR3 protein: CASRVGQLPTNEKLFF; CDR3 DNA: TGTGCCAGCAGAGTCGGACAGCTACCAACTAATGAAAAACTGTTTTTT
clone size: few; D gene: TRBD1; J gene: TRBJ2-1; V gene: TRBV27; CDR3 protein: CASSLPNRGLTNEQFF; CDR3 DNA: TGTGCCAGCAGTTTACCCAACAGGGGTTTAACGAATGAGCAGTTCTTC
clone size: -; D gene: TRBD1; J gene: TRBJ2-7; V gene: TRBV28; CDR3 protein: CASSMTGTGSYEQYF; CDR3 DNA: TGTGCCAGCAGTATGACCGGGACAGGGAGCTACGAGCAGTACTTC
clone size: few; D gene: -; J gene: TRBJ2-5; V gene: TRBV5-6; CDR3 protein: CASSLGASETQYF; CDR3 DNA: TGTGCCAGCAGCTTGGGGGCATCTGAGACCCAGTACTTC
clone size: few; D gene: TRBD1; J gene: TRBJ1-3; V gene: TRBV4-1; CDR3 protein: CASSRQTGVPGNTIYF; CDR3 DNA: TGCGCCAGCAGCCGACAGACAGGGGTCCCTGGAAACACCATATATTTT
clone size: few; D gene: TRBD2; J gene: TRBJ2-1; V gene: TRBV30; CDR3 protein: CAWSEGLAGSYNEQFF; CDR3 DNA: TGTGCCTGGAGTGAAGGACTAGCGGGGTCCTACAATGAGCAGTTCTTC
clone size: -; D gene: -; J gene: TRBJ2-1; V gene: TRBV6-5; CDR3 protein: CASSATGQPYNEQFF; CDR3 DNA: TGTGCCAGCAGTGCCACGGGACAACCCTACAATGAGCAGTTCTTC
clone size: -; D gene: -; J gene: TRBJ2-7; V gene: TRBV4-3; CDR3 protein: CASSQEGGFMDEQYF; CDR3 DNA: TGCGCCAGCAGCCAGGAAGGAGGATTCATGGACGAGCAGTACTTC
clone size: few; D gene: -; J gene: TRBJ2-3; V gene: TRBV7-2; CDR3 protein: CASSFVDLATDTQYF; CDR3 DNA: TGTGCCAGCAGCTTTGTGGACCTAGCGACAGATACGCAGTATTTT
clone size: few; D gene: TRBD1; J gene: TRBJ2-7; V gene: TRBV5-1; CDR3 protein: CASSSDRAPGEQYF; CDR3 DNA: TGCGCCAGCAGCTCGGACAGGGCGCCGGGTGAGCAGTACTTC
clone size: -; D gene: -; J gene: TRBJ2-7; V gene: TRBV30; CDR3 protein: CAWSGPARAGSYEQYF; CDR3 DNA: TGTGCCTGGAGCGGACCGGCCAGGGCGGGGTCCTACGAGCAGTACTTC
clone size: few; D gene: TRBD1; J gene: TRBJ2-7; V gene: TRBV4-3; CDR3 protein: CASSQVTGGAYEQYF; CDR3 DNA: TGCGCCAGCAGCCAAGTTACAGGGGGCGCCTATGAGCAGTACTTC
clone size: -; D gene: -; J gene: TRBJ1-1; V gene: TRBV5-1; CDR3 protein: CASSRLSGGNTEAFF; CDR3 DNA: TGCGCCAGCAGCCGATTATCGGGGGGAAACACTGAAGCTTTCTTT
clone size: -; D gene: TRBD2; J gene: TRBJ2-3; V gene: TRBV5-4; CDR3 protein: CASSSGLAGSTGDTQYF; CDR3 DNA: TGTGCCAGCAGCTCTGGACTAGCGGGGTCCACGGGAGATACGCAGTATTTT
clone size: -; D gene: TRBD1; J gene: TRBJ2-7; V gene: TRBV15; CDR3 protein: CATSRAVADREQYF; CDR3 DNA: TGTGCCACCAGCAGAGCCGTCGCGGACAGGGAGCAGTACTTC
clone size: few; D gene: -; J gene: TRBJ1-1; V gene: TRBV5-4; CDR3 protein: CASSFAGEGVYTEAFF; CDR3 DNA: TGTGCCAGCAGCTTTGCAGGGGAAGGGGTCTACACTGAAGCTTTCTTT
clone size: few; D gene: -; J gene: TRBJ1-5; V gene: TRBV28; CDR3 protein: CASNQGLRNQPQHF; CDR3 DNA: TGTGCCAGCAACCAGGGGCTACGCAATCAGCCCCAGCATTTT
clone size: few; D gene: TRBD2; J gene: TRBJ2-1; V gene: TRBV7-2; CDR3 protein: CASSVTSGRFNEQFF; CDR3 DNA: TGTGCCAGCAGCGTGACTAGCGGGAGGTTCAATGAGCAGTTCTTC
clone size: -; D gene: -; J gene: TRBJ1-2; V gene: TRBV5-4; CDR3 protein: CASSLAGGRGANYGYTF; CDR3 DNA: TGTGCCAGCAGCTTAGCGGGGGGGCGAGGAGCTAACTATGGCTACACCTTC
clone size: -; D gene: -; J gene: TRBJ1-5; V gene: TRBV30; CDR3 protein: CAWSALRDQPQHF; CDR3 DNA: TGTGCCTGGAGTGCCCTGAGGGATCAGCCCCAGCATTTT
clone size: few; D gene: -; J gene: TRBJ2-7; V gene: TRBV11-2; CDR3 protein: CASSPNRWEQYF; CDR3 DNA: TGTGCCAGCAGCCCGAACCGGTGGGAGCAGTACTTC
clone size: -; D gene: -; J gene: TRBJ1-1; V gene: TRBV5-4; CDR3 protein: CASSLAGGGHYGTEAFF; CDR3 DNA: TGTGCCAGCAGCTTGGCCGGCGGGGGGCATTATGGCACTGAAGCTTTCTTT
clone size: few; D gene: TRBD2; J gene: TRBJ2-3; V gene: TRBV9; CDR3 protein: CASSTRTSAYTDTQYF; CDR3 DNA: TGTGCCAGCAGCACCAGGACTAGCGCCTACACAGATACGCAGTATTTT
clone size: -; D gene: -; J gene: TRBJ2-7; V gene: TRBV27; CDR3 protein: CASSPATVTAYEQYF; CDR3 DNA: TGTGCCAGCAGTCCAGCGACAGTAACGGCCTACGAGCAGTACTTC
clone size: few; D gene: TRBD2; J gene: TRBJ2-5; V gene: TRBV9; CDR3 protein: CASSVATSGQETQYF; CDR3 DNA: TGTGCCAGCAGCGTAGCCACTAGCGGCCAAGAGACCCAGTACTTC
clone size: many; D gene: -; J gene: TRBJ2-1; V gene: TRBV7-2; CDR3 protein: CASSLGGSSFEQFF; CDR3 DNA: TGTGCCAGCAGCTTAGGCGGGTCTAGCTTCGAGCAGTTCTTC
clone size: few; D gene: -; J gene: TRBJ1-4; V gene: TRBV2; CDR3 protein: CASNMDYNEKLFF; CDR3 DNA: TGTGCCAGCAACATGGACTATAATGAAAAACTGTTTTTT
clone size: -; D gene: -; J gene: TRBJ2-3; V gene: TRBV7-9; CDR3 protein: CASSPKGPDTQYF; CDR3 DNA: TGTGCCAGCAGCCCGAAGGGGCCAGATACGCAGTATTTT
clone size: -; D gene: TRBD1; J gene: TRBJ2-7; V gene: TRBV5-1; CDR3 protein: CASSSGQPYEQYF; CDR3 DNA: TGCGCCAGCAGCTCGGGACAGCCCTACGAGCAGTACTTC
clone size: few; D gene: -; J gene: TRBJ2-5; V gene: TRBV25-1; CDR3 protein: CASSGGSAGYQETQYF; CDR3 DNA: TGTGCCAGCAGTGGAGGTTCGGCGGGTTACCAAGAGACCCAGTACTTC
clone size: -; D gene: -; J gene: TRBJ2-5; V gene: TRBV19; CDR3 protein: CASSATSFAETQYF; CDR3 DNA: TGTGCCAGTAGTGCTACTAGTTTCGCCGAGACCCAGTACTTC
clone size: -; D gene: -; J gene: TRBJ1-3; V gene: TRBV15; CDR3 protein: CATSRDILSGNTIYF; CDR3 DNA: TGTGCCACCAGCAGAGATATACTCTCTGGAAACACCATATATTTT
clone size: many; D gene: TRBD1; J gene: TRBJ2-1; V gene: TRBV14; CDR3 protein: CASSPLRDRPYNEQFF; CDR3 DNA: TGTGCCAGCAGCCCTCTCCGGGACAGACCCTACAATGAGCAGTTCTTC
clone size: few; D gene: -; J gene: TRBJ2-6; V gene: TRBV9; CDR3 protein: CASSVGMTRRAGANVLTF; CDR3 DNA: TGTGCCAGCAGCGTAGGGATGACACGGAGGGCCGGGGCCAACGTCCTGACTTTC